This is a list of T cell receptor beta chains from one sample in a study of blood T cell repertoires in COVID-19. This table comes from immunoSEQ multiplex PCR, and its TCRdb copy is limited to in-frame clones, with some not included. The sample yields roughly 190,000 clones, about 80% seen once. Material: peripheral blood. These receptors all come from a human donor with acute or convalescent COVID-19. The donor label of this sample is uncertain. Both conserved end residues are part of each CDR3. A D gene is named only where the DNA matches it firmly. Only part of the rows carry a size: once, few, many, or a class if the clone is expanded.

J,V,size,length,D,CDR3,DNA
TRBJ1-6,TRBV11-3,-,14,TRBD1,CASSSGQENSPLHF,TGTGCCAGCAGCTCGGGACAGGAAAATTCACCCCTCCACTTT
TRBJ2-3,TRBV7-6,-,17,TRBD2,CASSLGTSGSGTDTQYF,TGTGCCAGCAGCTTGGGGACTAGCGGGAGCGGCACAGATACGCAGTATTTT
TRBJ2-1,TRBV6-4,-,15,TRBD1,CASSGVTGGLDEQFF,TGTGCCAGCAGTGGAGTCACAGGGGGCCTGGATGAGCAGTTCTTC
TRBJ1-1,TRBV2,-,14,TRBD1,CASTADRGMDEAFF,TGTGCCAGCACCGCGGACAGGGGGATGGATGAAGCTTTCTTT
TRBJ2-2,TRBV7-3,-,15,-,CASSLNPGNTGELFF,TGTGCCAGCAGCTTAAACCCGGGGAACACCGGGGAGCTGTTTTTT
TRBJ1-2,TRBV19,once,15,-,CASTKDPRVGYGYTF,TGTGCCAGTACCAAGGACCCCAGGGTCGGCTATGGCTACACCTTC
TRBJ2-3,TRBV5-1,-,15,TRBD2,CASSLRGEGTDTQYF,TGCGCCAGCAGCTTGCGGGGGGAGGGCACAGATACGCAGTATTTT
TRBJ2-2,TRBV30,-,15,-,CAWSVGRRGTGELFF,TGTGCCTGGAGTGTAGGGCGGAGGGGCACCGGGGAGCTGTTTTTT
TRBJ2-7,TRBV14,once,16,TRBD1,CASSITRQGGFNEQYF,TGTGCCAGCAGCATTACCCGACAGGGTGGGTTTAACGAGCAGTACTTC
TRBJ1-2,TRBV2,-,14,-,CASLDRPTNYGYTF,TGTGCCAGCCTAGACAGGCCTACTAACTATGGCTACACCTTC
TRBJ1-5,TRBV7-6,-,16,TRBD1,CASSQGQFLSNQPQHF,TGTGCCAGCAGCCAGGGACAGTTCCTTAGCAATCAGCCCCAGCATTTT
TRBJ1-6,TRBV6-5,-,15,TRBD1,CASRTQGADNSPLHF,TGTGCCAGCAGGACCCAGGGGGCAGATAATTCACCCCTCCACTTT
TRBJ2-7,TRBV7-9,-,13,-,CASSLGAKNEQYF,TGTGCCAGCAGCTTAGGGGCCAAAAACGAGCAGTACTTC
TRBJ1-5,TRBV6-6,few,17,TRBD1,CASSPRMTGGGDQPQHF,TGTGCCAGCAGTCCCCGAATGACAGGGGGAGGCGATCAGCCCCAGCATTTT
TRBJ2-5,TRBV3-1/TRBV3-2,-,13,-,CASSPQGGETQYF,TGTGCCAGCAGCCCCCAGGGGGGAGAGACCCAGTACTTC
TRBJ1-6,TRBV30,-,13,-,CAWSPNVESPLHF,TGTGCCTGGAGCCCCAATGTCGAGTCACCCCTCCACTTT
TRBJ1-2,TRBV9,-,14,-,CASFPKHEGKGYTF,TGTGCCAGCTTCCCTAAGCACGAGGGTAAAGGCTACACCTTC
TRBJ1-2,TRBV27,few,14,-,CASSLSRQAYGYTF,TGTGCCAGCAGTTTATCGCGACAGGCCTATGGCTACACCTTC
TRBJ2-1,TRBV7-3,-,18,TRBD2,CASSMQPPLAGAFNEQFF,TGTGCCAGCAGCATGCAACCGCCACTAGCGGGAGCATTTAATGAGCAGTTCTTC
TRBJ2-1,TRBV29-1,-,12,-,CSVEGPADEQFF,TGCAGCGTTGAAGGGCCAGCGGATGAGCAGTTCTTC
TRBJ2-1,TRBV19,-,17,TRBD2,CASSIGSSGGADDEQFF,TGTGCCAGTAGTATAGGGTCCAGCGGGGGGGCCGACGATGAGCAGTTCTTC
TRBJ2-1,TRBV6-5,-,14,TRBD2,CASRPGLVNNEQFF,TGTGCCAGCAGGCCGGGACTAGTGAACAATGAGCAGTTCTTC
TRBJ2-3,TRBV20-1,-,14,TRBD1,CSASPGTGSDTQYF,TGCAGTGCTAGTCCCGGGACAGGGTCAGATACGCAGTATTTT
TRBJ1-5,TRBV30,-,16,-,CAWSTSTGMSNQPQHF,TGTGCCTGGAGTACGAGCACAGGGATGAGCAATCAGCCCCAGCATTTT
TRBJ1-6,TRBV18,-,14,TRBD1,CASSPGQDNSPLHF,TGTGCCAGCTCCCCGGGACAGGATAATTCACCCCTCCACTTT